A selection of T cell receptor beta chains follows, all from one sample in a study of shared clonotypes between healthy human individuals. Here immunoSEQ multiplex PCR was the method, and the copy in TCRdb shows in-frame clones only, minus some. The sample holds over 2 million clones, approximately 95% seen once. The sample comprised naive CD8+ T cells sorted from blood. All receptors derive from a man between 18 and 29 years old in good health. Both conserved end residues are part of each CDR3. Fields, in order: V gene, J gene, clone size, CDR3 length, D gene, CDR3 DNA, CDR3 protein. A D gene is named only where the DNA matches it firmly. Expanded clones get a size class; other rows say once, few or many, or leave the size out.

>TRBV5-1|TRBJ1-1|.|14|.
TGCGCCAGCAGCCTCGAACTGGCAAACACTGAAGCTTTCTTT
CASSLELANTEAFF
>TRBV28|TRBJ2-7|once|15|.
TGTGCCAGCAGTATCCGACTAGGCCCCTCCTACGAGCAGTACTTC
CASSIRLGPSYEQYF
>TRBV18|TRBJ2-1|.|13|.
TGTGCCAGCTCATGGGAGTGGGGCGATGAGCAGTTCTTC
CASSWEWGDEQFF
>TRBV6-1|TRBJ2-1|.|14|.
TGTGCCAGCAGTCAGGTCCGGGCCTACAATGAGCAGTTCTTC
CASSQVRAYNEQFF
>TRBV7-7|TRBJ1-3|.|13|.
TGTGCTAGCAGCTTAAGTGTGGGAAACACCATATATTTT
CASSLSVGNTIYF
>TRBV5-1|TRBJ2-1|.|13|.
TGCGCCAGCAGCTTACGGTACCCCGATGAGCAGTTCTTC
CASSLRYPDEQFF
>TRBV28|TRBJ2-1|.|15|.
TGTGCCAGCAGTTTTATTTCTGATGGGGACAATGAGCAGTTCTTC
CASSFISDGDNEQFF
>TRBV5-6|TRBJ1-2|.|15|.
TGTGCCAGCATATCGGAACAGGGCGGTAGTTATGGCTACACCTTC
CASISEQGGSYGYTF
>TRBV27|TRBJ2-7|once|15|.
TGTGCCAGCAGTTTAAAAGGGGGTAGTACCTACGAGCAGTACTTC
CASSLKGGSTYEQYF
>TRBV5-4|TRBJ2-5|.|14|.
TGTGCCAGCAGCTTGGAAGGGGCCGGAGAGACCCAGTACTTC
CASSLEGAGETQYF
>TRBV7-9|TRBJ2-1|.|19|TRBD2
TGTGCCAGCAGCTCGACAGAGCTGATTCTAGCGGGAAGGGACAATGAGCAGTTCTTC
CASSSTELILAGRDNEQFF
>TRBV27|TRBJ2-7|.|16|TRBD2
TGTGCCAGCAGCCCGGGACTAGCGGGGGTCTCCTACGAGCAGTACTTC
CASSPGLAGVSYEQYF
>TRBV2|TRBJ2-7|.|11|.
TGTGCCAGCAGTATCTCAGGGGAGCAGTACTTC
CASSISGEQYF
>TRBV6-6|TRBJ2-7|.|13|.
TGTGCCAGCAGTTACGGGGTAGCCTACGAGCAGTACTTC
CASSYGVAYEQYF
>TRBV27|TRBJ2-7|.|14|TRBD1
TGTGCCAGCAGTTTGACAGGGGACTCCTACGAGCAGTACTTC
CASSLTGDSYEQYF
>TRBV7-6|TRBJ2-3|.|13|.
TGTGCCAGCACCCTGGAGGGTGCAGATACGCAGTATTTT
CASTLEGADTQYF
>TRBV27|TRBJ2-2|.|15|.
TGTGCCAGCAGTCCGATCCCGGGGAACACCGGGGAGCTGTTTTTT
CASSPIPGNTGELFF
>TRBV7-6|TRBJ2-3|.|15|.
TGTGCCAGCAGCTCCCGGGACTCAACCAGAGATACGCAGTATTTT
CASSSRDSTRDTQYF
>TRBV11-2|TRBJ2-7|.|11|.
TGTGCCAGCAGCTTCGATAACGAGCAGTACTTC
CASSFDNEQYF
>TRBV10-3|TRBJ2-7|.|13|.
TGTGCCGTCAACAAAGAAAGCTCCTACGAGCAGTACTTC
CAVNKESSYEQYF
>TRBV28|TRBJ2-1|.|13|.
TGTGCCAGCTCTGAGAGCTCCTACAATGAGCAGTTCTTC
CASSESSYNEQFF
>TRBV29-1|TRBJ2-2|.|14|.
TGCAGCGTTAGCCAGACAGGTCTCACCGGGGAGCTGTTTTTT
CSVSQTGLTGELFF
>TRBV7-2|TRBJ1-1|.|15|.
TGTGCCAGCAGCTTTATCCAGGGCGCCAACACTGAAGCTTTCTTT
CASSFIQGANTEAFF
>TRBV6-6|TRBJ2-5|once|15|.
TGTGCCAGCAGTTACTCGGGGGGCCCTCAAGAGACCCAGTACTTC
CASSYSGGPQETQYF
>TRBV5-6|TRBJ2-7|few|14|TRBD1
TGTGCCAGCAGCTTCGGGACAGGGTCCTACGAGCAGTACTTC
CASSFGTGSYEQYF
>TRBV7-9|TRBJ2-3|.|16|.
TGTGCCAGCAGCTTTGGGCTTGGGCAGGGAGGAGATACGCAGTATTTT
CASSFGLGQGGDTQYF
>TRBV5-6|TRBJ2-3|.|17|TRBD1
TGTGCCAGCAGCACTTTGGGACAGGGAATACTGCCAGATACGCAGTATTTT
CASSTLGQGILPDTQYF
>TRBV4-1|TRBJ2-5|.|14|.
TGCGCCAGCAGCCAAGTCCCCTCCCTTGAGACCCAGTACTTC
CASSQVPSLETQYF
>TRBV4-3|TRBJ2-7|.|16|.
TGCGCCAGCAGCCAGGAAAAAACCGGGACCATCTACGAGCAGTACTTC
CASSQEKTGTIYEQYF
>TRBV25-1|TRBJ2-1|.|17|TRBD2
TGTGCCAGCAGTGCCTACACCGGGCCTAGCGGGGGGTATGAGCAGTTCTTC
CASSAYTGPSGGYEQFF
>TRBV30|TRBJ2-1|.|14|.
TGTGCCTGGAGCGAAGGGGTGTCCTACAATGAGCAGTTCTTC
CAWSEGVSYNEQFF
>TRBV19|TRBJ1-1|.|16|TRBD1
TGTGCCAGTAGCGGGACAGGCTATTTCATGAACACTGAAGCTTTCTTT
CASSGTGYFMNTEAFF
>TRBV7-8|TRBJ1-6|.|13|.
TGTGCCAGCTCAGGGGTCGGTAATTCACCCCTCCACTTT
CASSGVGNSPLHF
>TRBV7-6|TRBJ1-1|.|16|.
TGTGCCAGCAGCCCATCCGCAGAGGGGGTGAACACTGAAGCTTTCTTT
CASSPSAEGVNTEAFF
>TRBV9|TRBJ2-7|.|14|.
TGTGCCAGCAGCGTATGGGGTGACGGGGACGAGCAGTACTTC
CASSVWGDGDEQYF
>TRBV4-1|TRBJ1-2|.|15|.
TGCGCCAGCAGCCAAGTACTAGCCCCGGATTCGGGCTACACCTTC
CASSQVLAPDSGYTF